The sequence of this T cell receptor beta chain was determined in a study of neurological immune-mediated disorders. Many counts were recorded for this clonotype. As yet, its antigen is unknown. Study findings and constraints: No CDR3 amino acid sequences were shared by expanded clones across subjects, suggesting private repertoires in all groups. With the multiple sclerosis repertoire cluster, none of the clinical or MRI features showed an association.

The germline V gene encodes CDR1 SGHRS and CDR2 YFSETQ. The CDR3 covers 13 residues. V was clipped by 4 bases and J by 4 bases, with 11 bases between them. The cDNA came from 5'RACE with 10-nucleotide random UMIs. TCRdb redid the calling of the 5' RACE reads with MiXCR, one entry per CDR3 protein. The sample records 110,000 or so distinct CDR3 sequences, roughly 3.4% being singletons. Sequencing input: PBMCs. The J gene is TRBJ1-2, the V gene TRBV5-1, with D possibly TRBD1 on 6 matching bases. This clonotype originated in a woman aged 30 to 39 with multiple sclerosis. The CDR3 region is CASSEGGTYGYTF. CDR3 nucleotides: TGCGCCAGCAGCGAGGGGGGAACCTATGGCTACACCTTC.